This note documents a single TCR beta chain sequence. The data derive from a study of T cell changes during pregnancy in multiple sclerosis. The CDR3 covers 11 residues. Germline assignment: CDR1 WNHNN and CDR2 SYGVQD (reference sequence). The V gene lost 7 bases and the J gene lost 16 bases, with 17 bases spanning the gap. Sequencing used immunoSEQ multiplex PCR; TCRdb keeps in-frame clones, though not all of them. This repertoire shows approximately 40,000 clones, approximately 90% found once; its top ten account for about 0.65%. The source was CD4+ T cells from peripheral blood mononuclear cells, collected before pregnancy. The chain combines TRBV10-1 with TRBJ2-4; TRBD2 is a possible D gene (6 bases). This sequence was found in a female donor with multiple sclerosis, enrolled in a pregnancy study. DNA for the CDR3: TGCGCCAGCACTCGGGACTCTACTCCCTACTTC. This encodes CASTRDSTPYF.